This T cell receptor beta chain was found in a study of OX40 agonist ivuxolimab in advanced cancers. Study information: Ivuxolimab was administered intravenously to patients at 0.01 to 10 mg/kg every 2 weeks. Of mixed ages from roughly 23 to 85 and averaging about 65 years, the group was over 80% male. Eligibility admitted prior anti-PD-1, anti-PD-L1 or anti-CTLA-4 therapy; about 42% had some.

Regarding this clone: Its antigen is not identified.

Assay used: immunoSEQ multiplex PCR; TCRdb lists only in-frame clones, some missing. Here the sample spans over 95,000 clones, about four fifths being singletons. From germline, CDR1 is LGHNA and CDR2 YSLEER. The ends lost 0 bases at V and 1 base at J; junction bases unmatched: 2. This CDR3 comprises 16 residues. Whole-study results and caveats: At doses 0.1 to 3.0 mg/kg, CD4+ and CD8+ clones expanded.

The sample in question was CD4+ or CD8+ T cells sorted from blood, obtained in a trial of the OX40 agonist ivuxolimab. The V gene is TRBV4-3, the J gene TRBJ1-3; TRBD1 aligns across 8 bases. The sequence derives from an adult with an advanced solid tumor such as melanoma, head and neck, liver or kidney cancer. The CDR3 nucleotides read TGCGCCAGCAGCCAAGAGAACAGGGGGTCTGGAAACACCATATATTTT. This translates into CASSQENRGSGNTIYF.